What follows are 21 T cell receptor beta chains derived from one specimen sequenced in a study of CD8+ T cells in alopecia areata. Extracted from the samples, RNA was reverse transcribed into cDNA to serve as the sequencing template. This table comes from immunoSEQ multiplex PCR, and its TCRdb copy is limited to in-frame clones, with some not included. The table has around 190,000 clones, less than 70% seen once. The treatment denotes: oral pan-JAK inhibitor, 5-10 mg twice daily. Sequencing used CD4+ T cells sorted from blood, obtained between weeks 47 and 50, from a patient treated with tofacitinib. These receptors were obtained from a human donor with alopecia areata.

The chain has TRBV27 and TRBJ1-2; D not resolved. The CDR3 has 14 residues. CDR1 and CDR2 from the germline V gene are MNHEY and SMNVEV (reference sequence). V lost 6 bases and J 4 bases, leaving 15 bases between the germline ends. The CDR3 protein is CASSSSRQGYGYTF. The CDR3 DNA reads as TGTGCCAGCAGCTCCTCGCGACAAGGCTATGGCTACACCTTC.

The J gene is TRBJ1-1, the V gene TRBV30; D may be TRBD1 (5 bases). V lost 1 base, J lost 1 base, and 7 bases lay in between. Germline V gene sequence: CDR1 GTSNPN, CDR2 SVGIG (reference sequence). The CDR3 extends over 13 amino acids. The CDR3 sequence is CAWSDRPNTEAFF. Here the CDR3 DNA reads TGTGCCTGGAGTGACAGGCCGAACACTGAAGCTTTCTTT.

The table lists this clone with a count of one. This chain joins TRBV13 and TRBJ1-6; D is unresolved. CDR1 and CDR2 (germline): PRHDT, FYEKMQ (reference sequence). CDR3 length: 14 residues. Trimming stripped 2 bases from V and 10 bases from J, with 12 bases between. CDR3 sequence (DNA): TGTGCCAGCAGCTTAACGGGCTTGGGGTCACCCCTCCACTTT. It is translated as CASSLTGLGSPLHF.

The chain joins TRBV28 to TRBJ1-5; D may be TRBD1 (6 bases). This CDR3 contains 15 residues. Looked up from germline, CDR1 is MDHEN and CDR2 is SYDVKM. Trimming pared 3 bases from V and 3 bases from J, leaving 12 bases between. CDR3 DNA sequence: TGTGCCAGCAGTTTCCCAGGGGCGGACAATCAGCCCCAGCATTTT. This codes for CASSFPGADNQPQHF.

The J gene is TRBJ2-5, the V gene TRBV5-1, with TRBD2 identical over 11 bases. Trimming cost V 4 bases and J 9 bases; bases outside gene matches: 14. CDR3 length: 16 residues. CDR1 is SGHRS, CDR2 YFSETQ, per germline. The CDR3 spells CASSQTSGGAWVPQYF. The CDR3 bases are TGCGCCAGCAGCCAAACTAGCGGGGGAGCTTGGGTGCCCCAGTACTTC.

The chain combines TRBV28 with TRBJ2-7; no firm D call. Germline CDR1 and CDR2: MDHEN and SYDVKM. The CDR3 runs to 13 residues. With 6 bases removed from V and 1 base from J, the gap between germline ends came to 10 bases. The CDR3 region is CASRTPQSYEQYF. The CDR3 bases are TGTGCCAGCAGAACCCCTCAATCCTACGAGCAGTACTTC.

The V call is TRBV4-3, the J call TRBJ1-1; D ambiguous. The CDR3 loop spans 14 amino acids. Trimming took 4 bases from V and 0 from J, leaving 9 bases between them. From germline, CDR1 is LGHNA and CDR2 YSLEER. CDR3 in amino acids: CASSPGTMNTEAFF. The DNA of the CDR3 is TGCGCCAGCAGCCCGGGAACGATGAACACTGAAGCTTTCTTT.

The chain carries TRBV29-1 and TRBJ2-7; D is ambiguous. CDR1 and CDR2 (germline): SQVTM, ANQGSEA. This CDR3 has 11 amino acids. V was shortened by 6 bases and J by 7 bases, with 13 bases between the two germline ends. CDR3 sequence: CSVVDPVEQYF. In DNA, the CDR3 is TGCAGCGTCGTCGACCCGGTTGAGCAGTACTTC.

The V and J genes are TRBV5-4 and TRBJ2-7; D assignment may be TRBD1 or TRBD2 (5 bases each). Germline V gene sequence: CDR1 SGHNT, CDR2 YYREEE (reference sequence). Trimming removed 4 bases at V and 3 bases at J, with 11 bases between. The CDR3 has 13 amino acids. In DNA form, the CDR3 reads TGTGCCAGCAGCAACCGGGACGGCTACGAGCAGTACTTC. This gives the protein CASSNRDGYEQYF.

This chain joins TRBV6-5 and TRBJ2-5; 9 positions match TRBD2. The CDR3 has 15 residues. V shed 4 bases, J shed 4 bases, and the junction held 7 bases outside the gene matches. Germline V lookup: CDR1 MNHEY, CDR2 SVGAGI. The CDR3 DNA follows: TGTGCCAGCAGTTTCGGCGGGGGGGCGGCAGAGACCCAGTACTTC. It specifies CASSFGGGAAETQYF.

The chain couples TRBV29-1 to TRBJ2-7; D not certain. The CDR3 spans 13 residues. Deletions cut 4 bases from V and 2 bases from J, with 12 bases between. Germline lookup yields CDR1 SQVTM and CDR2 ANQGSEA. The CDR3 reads CSVGASPTYEQYF. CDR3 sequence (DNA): TGCAGCGTTGGCGCCAGTCCCACCTACGAGCAGTACTTC.

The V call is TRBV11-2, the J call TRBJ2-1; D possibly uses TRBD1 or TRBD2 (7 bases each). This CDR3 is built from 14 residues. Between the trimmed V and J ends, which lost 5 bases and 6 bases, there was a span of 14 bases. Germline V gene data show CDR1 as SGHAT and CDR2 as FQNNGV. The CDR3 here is CASSPGGVVNEQFF. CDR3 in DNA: TGTGCCAGCAGCCCAGGGGGGGTAGTCAATGAGCAGTTCTTC.

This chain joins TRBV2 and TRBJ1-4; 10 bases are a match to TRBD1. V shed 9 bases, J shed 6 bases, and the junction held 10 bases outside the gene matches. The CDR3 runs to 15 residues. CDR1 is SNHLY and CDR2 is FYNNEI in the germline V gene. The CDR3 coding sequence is TGTGCCAGTCGGGTATGGGACAGGGGAGATGAAAAACTGTTTTTT. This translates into CASRVWDRGDEKLFF.

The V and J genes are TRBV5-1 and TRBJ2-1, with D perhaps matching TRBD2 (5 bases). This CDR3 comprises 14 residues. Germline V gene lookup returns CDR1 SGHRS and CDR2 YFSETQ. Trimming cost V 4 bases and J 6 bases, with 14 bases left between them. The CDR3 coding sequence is TGCGCCAGCAGCGCCGGGATTTACCTCAATGAGCAGTTCTTC. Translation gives CASSAGIYLNEQFF.

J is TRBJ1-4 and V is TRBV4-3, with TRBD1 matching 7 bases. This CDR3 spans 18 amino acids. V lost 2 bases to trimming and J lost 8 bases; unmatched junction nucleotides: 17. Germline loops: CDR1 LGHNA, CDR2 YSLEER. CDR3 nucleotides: TGCGCCAGCAGCCAACAGCTGAGCTCCGGGACAGAGGAGGAAAAACTGTTTTTT. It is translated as CASSQQLSSGTEEEKLFF.

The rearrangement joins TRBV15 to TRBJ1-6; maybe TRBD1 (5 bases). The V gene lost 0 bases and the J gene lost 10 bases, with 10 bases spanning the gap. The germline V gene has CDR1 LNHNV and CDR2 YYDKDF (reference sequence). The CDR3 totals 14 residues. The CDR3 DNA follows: TGTGCCACCAGCAGAGATCAGGGTGGCTCACCCCTCCACTTT. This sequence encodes CATSRDQGGSPLHF.

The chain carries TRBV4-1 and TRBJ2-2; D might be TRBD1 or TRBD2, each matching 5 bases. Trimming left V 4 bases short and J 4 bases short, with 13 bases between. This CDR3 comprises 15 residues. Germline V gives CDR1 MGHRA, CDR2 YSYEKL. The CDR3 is CASSPQRGATGELFF. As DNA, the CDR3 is TGCGCCAGCAGCCCCCAGCGAGGGGCCACCGGGGAGCTGTTTTTT.

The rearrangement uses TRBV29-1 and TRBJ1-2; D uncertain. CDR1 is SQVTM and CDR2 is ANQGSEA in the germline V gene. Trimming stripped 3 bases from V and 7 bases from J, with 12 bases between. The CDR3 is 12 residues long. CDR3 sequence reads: CSVDTAAGGYTF. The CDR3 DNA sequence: TGCAGCGTTGATACGGCAGCTGGTGGCTACACCTTC.

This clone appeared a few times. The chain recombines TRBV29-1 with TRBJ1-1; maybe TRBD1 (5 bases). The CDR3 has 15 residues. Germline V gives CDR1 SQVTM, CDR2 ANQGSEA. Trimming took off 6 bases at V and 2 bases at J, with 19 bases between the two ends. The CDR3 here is CSVAEAGTRNTEAFF. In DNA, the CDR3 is TGCAGCGTGGCCGAAGCGGGGACCAGAAACACTGAAGCTTTCTTT.

The CDR3 sequence is CASTRGGYEQYF. As DNA, the CDR3 is TGTGCCAGCACTAGAGGTGGGTACGAGCAGTACTTC. The chain employs TRBV5-6 and TRBJ2-7; D is ambiguous. V gave up 6 bases and J gave up 4 bases, with 11 bases separating them. The CDR3 consists of 12 residues. CDR1 is SGHDT and CDR2 is YYEEEE in the germline V gene. The whole variable domain, remainder taken from reference TRBV5-6 and TRBJ2-7, is DAGVTQSPTHLIKTRGQQVTLRCSPKSGHDTVSWYQQALGQGPQFIFQYYEEEERQRGNFPDRFSGHQFPNYSSELNVNALLLGDSALYLCASTRGGYEQYFGPGTRLTVT.

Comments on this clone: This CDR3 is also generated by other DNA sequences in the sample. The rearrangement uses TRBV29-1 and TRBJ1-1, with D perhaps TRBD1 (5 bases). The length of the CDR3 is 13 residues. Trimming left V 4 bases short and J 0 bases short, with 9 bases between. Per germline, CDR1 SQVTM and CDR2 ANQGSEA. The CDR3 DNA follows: TGCAGCGTTGTGGGACGGTTGAACACTGAAGCTTTCTTT. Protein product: CSVVGRLNTEAFF.